The 4 T cell receptor beta chains reported below all come from one sample, sequenced in a study of blood T cell repertoires in COVID-19. Some clones are missing from TCRdb's copy, which holds only in-frame ones; the method was immunoSEQ multiplex PCR. Of a few hundred thousand clones in the sample, 85% to 90% are singletons; the top ten hold about 1%. Sequencing input: PBMCs or T cells enriched from blood (not recorded which). These receptors were collected from a man between 18 and 29 years old who had recovered from COVID-19.

The J gene is TRBJ2-1, the V gene TRBV24-1; 13 bases map to TRBD2. The J segment lost 7 bases and the V segment lost 4 bases, leaving 12 bases of the junction unmatched. Looked up from germline, CDR1 is KGHDR and CDR2 is SFDVKD. This CDR3 has 18 residues. CDR3 nucleotide sequence: TGTGCCACCAGTGACCCGCTCACGGGGACTAGCGGGAATAATGAGCAGTTCTTC. Translating gives CATSDPLTGTSGNNEQFF.

The rearrangement joins TRBV24-1 to TRBJ2-5, with D possibly TRBD2 on 6 matching bases. The CDR3 sequence is 14 residues long. Deletions cut 3 bases from V and 5 bases from J, with 12 bases between. Looked up from germline, CDR1 is KGHDR and CDR2 is SFDVKD. The CDR3 coding sequence is TGTGCCACCAGTGATCCCCGCGGGGTGGAGACCCAGTACTTC. Residues: CATSDPRGVETQYF.

The chain has TRBV28 and TRBJ1-1, with D uncertain. Per germline, CDR1 MDHEN and CDR2 SYDVKM. This CDR3 comprises 12 residues. The V end was cut by 6 bases, the J end by 4 bases, with 9 bases between. Written as DNA, the CDR3 is TGTGCCAGCAGGAGCGATGGCACTGAAGCTTTCTTT. It translates to CASRSDGTEAFF.

The chain employs TRBV11-2 and TRBJ1-2; TRBD1 aligns across 10 bases. This CDR3 is 17 amino acids long. Germline CDR1 SGHAT, CDR2 FQNNGV. The V and J ends lost 3 bases and 7 bases, in that order; junction bases with no gene match: 14. Here the CDR3 DNA reads TGTGCCAGCAGCTTTACGCCGACAGGGGGCGTTATTGGTGGCTACACCTTC. Translation gives CASSFTPTGGVIGGYTF.